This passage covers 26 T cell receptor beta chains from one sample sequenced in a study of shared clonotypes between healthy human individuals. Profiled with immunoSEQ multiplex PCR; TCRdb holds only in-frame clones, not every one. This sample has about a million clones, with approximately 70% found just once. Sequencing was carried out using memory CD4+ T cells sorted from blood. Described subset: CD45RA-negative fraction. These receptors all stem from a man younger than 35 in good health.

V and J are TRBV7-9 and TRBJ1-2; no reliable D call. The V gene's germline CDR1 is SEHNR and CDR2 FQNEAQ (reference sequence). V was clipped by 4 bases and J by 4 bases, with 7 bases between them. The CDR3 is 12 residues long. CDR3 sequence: CASSSRIYGYTF. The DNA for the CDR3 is TGTGCCAGCAGCTCAAGAATCTATGGCTACACCTTC. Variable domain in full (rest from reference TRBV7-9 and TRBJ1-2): DTGVSQNPRHKITKRGQNVTFRCDPISEHNRLYWYRQTLGQGPEFLTYFQNEAQLEKSRLLSDRFSAERPKGSFSTLEIQRTEQGDSAMYLCASSSRIYGYTFGSGTRLTVV.

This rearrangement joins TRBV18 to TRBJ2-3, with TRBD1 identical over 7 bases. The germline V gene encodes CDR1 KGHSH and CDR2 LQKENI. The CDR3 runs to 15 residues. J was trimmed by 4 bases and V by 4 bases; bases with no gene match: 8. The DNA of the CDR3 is TGTGCCAGCTCACGGATGGGACAGAAGTCAGATACGCAGTATTTT. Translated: CASSRMGQKSDTQYF.

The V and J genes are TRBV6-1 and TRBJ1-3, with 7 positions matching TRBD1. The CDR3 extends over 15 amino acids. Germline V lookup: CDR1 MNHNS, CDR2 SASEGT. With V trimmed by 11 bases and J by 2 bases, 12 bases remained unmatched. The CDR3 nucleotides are TGTGCCGCTAGGACCGGACAGGTGGCTGGAAACACCATATATTTT. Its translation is CAARTGQVAGNTIYF.

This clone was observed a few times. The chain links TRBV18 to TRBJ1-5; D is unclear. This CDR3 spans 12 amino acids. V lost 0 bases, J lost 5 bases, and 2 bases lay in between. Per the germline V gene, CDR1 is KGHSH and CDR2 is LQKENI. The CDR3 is CASSPPDQPQHF. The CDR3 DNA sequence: TGTGCCAGCTCACCACCGGATCAGCCCCAGCATTTT.

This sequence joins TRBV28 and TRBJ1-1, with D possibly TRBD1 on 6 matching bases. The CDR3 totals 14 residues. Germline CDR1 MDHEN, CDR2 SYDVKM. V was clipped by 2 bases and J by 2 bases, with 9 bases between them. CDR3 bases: TGTGCCAGCAGTTTAGGGGGCATCAACACTGAAGCTTTCTTT. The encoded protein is CASSLGGINTEAFF.

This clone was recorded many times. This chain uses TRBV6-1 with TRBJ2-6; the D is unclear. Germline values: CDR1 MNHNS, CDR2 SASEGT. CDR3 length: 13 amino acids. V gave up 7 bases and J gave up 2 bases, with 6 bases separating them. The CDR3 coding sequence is TGTGCCAGCACGAGGCCTGGGGCCAACGTCCTGACTTTC. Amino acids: CASTRPGANVLTF.

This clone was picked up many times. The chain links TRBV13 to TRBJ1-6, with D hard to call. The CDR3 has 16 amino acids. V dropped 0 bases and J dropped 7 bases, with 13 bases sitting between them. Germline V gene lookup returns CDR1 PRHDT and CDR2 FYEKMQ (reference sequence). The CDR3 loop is CASSLGLIQNNSPLHF. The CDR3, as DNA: TGTGCCAGCAGCTTAGGCCTTATACAGAACAATTCACCCCTCCACTTT.

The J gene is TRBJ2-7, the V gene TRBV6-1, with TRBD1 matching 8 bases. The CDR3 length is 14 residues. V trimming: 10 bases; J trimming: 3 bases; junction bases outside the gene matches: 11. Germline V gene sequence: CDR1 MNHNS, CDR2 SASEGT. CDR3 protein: CATEKGTGYYEQYF. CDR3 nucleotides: TGTGCCACCGAGAAAGGGACAGGATACTACGAGCAGTACTTC.

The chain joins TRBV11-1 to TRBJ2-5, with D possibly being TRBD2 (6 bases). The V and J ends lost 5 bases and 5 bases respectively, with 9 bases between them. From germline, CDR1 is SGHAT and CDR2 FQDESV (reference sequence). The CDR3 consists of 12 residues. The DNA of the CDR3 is TGTGCCAGCAGCGTTAGCGGCGAGACCCAGTACTTC. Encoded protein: CASSVSGETQYF.

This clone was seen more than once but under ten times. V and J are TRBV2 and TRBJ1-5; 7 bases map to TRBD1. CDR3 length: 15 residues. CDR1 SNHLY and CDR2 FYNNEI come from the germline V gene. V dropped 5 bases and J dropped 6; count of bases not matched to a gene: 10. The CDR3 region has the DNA TGTGCCAGCAGTCCTCGACAGGGTATTTCTCAGCCCCAGCATTTT. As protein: CASSPRQGISQPQHF.

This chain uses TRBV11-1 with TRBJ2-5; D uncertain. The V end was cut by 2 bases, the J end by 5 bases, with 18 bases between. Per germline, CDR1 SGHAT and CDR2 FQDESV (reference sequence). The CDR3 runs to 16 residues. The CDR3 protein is CASSLSATLTGETQYF. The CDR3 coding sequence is TGTGCCAGCAGCTTATCGGCCACCCTTACTGGGGAGACCCAGTACTTC.

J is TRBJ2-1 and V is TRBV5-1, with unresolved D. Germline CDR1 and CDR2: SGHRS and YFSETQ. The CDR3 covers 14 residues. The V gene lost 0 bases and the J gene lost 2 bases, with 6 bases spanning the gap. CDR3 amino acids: CASSLAGPYNEQFF. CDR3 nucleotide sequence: TGCGCCAGCAGCTTGGCGGGCCCCTACAATGAGCAGTTCTTC.

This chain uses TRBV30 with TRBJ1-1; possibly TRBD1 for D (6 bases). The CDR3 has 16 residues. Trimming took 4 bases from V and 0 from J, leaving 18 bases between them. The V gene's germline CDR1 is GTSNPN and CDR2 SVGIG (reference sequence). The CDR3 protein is CAWNPKGGNMNTEAFF. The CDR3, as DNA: TGTGCCTGGAACCCAAAAGGGGGGAACATGAACACTGAAGCTTTCTTT.

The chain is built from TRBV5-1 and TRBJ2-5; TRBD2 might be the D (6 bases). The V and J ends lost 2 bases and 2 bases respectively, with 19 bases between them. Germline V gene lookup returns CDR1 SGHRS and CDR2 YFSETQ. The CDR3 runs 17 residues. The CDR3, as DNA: TGCGCCAGCAGCTTCGGGACTGCCCGGGGTGCGCAAGAGACCCAGTACTTC. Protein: CASSFGTARGAQETQYF.

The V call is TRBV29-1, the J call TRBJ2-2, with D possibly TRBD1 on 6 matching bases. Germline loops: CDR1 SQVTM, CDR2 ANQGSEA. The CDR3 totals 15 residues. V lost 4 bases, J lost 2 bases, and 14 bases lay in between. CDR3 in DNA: TGCAGCGTTGCTTTAGGGACAAGAAACACCGGGGAGCTGTTTTTT. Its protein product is CSVALGTRNTGELFF.

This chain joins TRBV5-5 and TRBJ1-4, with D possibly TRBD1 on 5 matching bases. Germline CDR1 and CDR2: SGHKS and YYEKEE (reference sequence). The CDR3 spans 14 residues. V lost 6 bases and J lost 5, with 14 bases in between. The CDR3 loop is CASNIKRGNEKLFF. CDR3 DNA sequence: TGTGCCAGCAACATTAAACGGGGCAATGAAAAACTGTTTTTT.

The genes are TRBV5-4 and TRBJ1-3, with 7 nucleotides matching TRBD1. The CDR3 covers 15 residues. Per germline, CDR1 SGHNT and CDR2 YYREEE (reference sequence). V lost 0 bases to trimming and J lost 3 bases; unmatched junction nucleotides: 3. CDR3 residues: CASSLGGGNGNTIYF. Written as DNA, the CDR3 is TGTGCCAGCAGCTTGGGAGGGGGCAATGGAAACACCATATATTTT.

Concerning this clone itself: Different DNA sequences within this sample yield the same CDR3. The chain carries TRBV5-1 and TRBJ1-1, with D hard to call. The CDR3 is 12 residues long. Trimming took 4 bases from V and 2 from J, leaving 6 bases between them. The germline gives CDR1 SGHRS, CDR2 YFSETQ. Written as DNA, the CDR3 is TGCGCCAGCAGCAACAGAAACACTGAAGCTTTCTTT. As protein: CASSNRNTEAFF.

The CDR3 nucleotides read TGTGCCAGTACCGAGACGGCCCTAGTGGGAGTGGATACGCAGTATTTT. It specifies CASTETALVGVDTQYF. The rearrangement links TRBV19 to TRBJ2-3; a possible D gene is TRBD2 (5 bases). Germline V gene sequence: CDR1 LNHDA, CDR2 SQIVND (reference sequence). Between the trimmed V and J ends, which lost 7 bases and 6 bases, there was a span of 23 bases. This CDR3 contains 16 residues.

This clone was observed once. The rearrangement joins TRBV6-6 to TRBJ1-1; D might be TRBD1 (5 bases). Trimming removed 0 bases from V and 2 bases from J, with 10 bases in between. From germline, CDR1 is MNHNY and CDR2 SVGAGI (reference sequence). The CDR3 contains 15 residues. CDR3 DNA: TGTGCCAGCAGTTACTCCCAGGGACGAAACACTGAAGCTTTCTTT. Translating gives CASSYSQGRNTEAFF.

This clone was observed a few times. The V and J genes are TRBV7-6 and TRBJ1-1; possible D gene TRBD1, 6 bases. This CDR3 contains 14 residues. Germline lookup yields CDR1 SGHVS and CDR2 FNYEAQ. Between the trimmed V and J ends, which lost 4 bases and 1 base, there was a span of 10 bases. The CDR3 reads CASSSGQTNTEAFF. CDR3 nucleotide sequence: TGTGCCAGCAGCTCTGGACAGACGAACACTGAAGCTTTCTTT.

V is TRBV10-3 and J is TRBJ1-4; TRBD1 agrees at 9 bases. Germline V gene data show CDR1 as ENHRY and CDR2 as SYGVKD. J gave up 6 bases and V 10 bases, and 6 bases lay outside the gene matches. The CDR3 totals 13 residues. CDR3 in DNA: TGTGCCACCACACAGGGGGCGGATGAAAAACTGTTTTTT. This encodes CATTQGADEKLFF.

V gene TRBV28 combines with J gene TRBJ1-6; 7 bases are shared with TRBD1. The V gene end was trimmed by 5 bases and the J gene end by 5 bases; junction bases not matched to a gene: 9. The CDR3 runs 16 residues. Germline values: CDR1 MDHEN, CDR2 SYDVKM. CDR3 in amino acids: CASSPRRDRNNSPLHF. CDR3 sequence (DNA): TGTGCCAGCAGTCCGCGCCGGGACAGAAATAATTCACCCCTCCACTTT.

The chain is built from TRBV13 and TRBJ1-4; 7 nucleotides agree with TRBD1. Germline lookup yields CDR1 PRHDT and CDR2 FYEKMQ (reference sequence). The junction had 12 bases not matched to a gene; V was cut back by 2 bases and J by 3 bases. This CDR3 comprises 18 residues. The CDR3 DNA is TGTGCCAGCAGCTTATTTGAGGGGGCACGAACAGCTAATGAAAAACTGTTTTTT. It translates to CASSLFEGARTANEKLFF.

In nucleotides, the CDR3 is TGTGCCAGCTCACCCTCAGGGCAGACTGAAGCTTTCTTT. It specifies CASSPSGQTEAFF. The genes are TRBV18 and TRBJ1-1, with D possibly being TRBD1 (5 bases). V lost 3 bases and J lost 5, with 10 bases in between. The CDR3 sequence is 13 residues long. The V gene's germline CDR1 is KGHSH and CDR2 LQKENI. Full variable domain (rest looked up from reference TRBV18 and TRBJ1-1): NAGVMQNPRHLVRRRGQEARLRCSPMKGHSHVYWYRQLPEEGLKFMVYLQKENIIDESGMPKERFSAEFPKEGPSILRIQQVVRGDSAAYFCASSPSGQTEAFFGQGTRLTVV.

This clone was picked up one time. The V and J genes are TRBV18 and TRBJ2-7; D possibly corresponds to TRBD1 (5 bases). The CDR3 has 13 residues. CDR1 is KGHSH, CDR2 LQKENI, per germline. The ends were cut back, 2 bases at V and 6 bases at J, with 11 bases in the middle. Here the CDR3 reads CASSPGRASEQYF. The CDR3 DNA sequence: TGTGCCAGCTCACCAGGCAGGGCATCCGAGCAGTACTTC.